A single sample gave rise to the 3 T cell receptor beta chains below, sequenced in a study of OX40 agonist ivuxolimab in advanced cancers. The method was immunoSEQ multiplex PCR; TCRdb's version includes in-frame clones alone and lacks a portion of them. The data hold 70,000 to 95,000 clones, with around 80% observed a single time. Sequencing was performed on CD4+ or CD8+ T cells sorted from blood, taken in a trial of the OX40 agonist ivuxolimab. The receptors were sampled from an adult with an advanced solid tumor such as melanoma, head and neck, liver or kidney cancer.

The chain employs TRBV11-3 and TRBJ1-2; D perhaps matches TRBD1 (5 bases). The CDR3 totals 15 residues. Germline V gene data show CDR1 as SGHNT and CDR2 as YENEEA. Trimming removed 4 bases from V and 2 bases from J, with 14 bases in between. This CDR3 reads CASSSPRVGNYGYTF. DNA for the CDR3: TGTGCCAGCAGCTCGCCCAGGGTGGGAAACTATGGCTACACCTTC.

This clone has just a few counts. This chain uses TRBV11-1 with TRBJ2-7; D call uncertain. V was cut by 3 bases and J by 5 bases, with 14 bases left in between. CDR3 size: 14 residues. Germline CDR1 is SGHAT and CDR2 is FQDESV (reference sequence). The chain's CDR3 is CASSFSLSKDEQYF. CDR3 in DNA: TGTGCCAGCAGCTTCAGTCTCTCGAAGGACGAGCAGTACTTC.

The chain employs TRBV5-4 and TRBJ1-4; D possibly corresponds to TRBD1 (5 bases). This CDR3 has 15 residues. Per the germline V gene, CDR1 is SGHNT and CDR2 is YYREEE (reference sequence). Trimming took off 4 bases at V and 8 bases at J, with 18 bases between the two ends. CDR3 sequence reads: CASSPGGERNEKLFF. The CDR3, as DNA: TGTGCCAGCAGCCCTGGGGGGGAAAGGAACGAAAAACTGTTTTTT.